This TCR beta chain was captured by sequencing in a study of cytomegalovirus exposure and HLA in healthy donors. The CDR3 is 13 residues long. Germline values: CDR1 MNHNS, CDR2 SASEGT. V was trimmed by 10 bases and J by 8 bases, leaving 20 bases between them. PCR used 60 Vbeta primers and 13 Jbeta primers. The data were produced by immunoSEQ multiplex PCR, yet TCRdb's version contains in-frame clones alone and is incomplete. The sample consists of approximately 110,000 clones, approximately 58% of them appearing once. This clone was seen a few times. The chain uses TRBV6-1 and TRBJ1-2; D remains unclear. The sample taken for sequencing was PBMCs. The clonotype was recovered from a woman aged 25 to 39 in good health and CMV-seronegative. CDR3 nucleotides: TGTGCCATCCAGCCCGAACCGGGATTGGGCTACACCTTC. It is translated as CAIQPEPGLGYTF.